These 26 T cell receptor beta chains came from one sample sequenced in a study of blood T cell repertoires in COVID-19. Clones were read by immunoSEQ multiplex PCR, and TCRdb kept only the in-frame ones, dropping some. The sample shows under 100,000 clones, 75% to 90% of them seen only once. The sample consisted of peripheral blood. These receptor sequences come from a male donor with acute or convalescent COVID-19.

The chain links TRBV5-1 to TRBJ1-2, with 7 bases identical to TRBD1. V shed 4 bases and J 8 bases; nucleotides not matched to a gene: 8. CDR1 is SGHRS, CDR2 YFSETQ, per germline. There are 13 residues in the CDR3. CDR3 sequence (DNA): TGCGCCAGCAGCCCTACAGGGGATCGGGGCTACACCTTC. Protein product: CASSPTGDRGYTF.

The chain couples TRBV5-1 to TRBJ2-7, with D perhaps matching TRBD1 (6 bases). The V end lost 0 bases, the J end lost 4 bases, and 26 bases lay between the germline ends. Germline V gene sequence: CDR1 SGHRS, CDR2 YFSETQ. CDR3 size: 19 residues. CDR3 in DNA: TGCGCCAGCAGCTTGGCCCCGCTTACAGGGAGCCTAGACGTTTACGAGCAGTACTTC. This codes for CASSLAPLTGSLDVYEQYF. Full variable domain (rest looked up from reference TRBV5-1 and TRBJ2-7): KAGVTQTPRYLIKTRGQQVTLSCSPISGHRSVSWYQQTPGQGLQFLFEYFSETQRNKGNFPGRFSGRQFSNSRSEMNVSTLELGDSALYLCASSLAPLTGSLDVYEQYFGPGTRLTVT.

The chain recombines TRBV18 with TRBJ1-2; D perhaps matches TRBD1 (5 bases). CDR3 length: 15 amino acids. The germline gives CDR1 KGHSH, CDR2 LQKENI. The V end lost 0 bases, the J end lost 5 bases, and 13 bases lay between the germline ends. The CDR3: CASSPPSLGGYGYTF. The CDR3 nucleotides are TGTGCCAGCTCACCACCCAGTCTGGGGGGATATGGCTACACCTTC.

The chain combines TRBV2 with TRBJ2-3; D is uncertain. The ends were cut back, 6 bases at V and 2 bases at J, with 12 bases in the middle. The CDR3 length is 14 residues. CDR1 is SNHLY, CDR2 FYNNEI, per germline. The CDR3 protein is CASSTGSDTDTQYF. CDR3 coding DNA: TGTGCCAGCAGCACCGGGTCCGACACAGATACGCAGTATTTT.

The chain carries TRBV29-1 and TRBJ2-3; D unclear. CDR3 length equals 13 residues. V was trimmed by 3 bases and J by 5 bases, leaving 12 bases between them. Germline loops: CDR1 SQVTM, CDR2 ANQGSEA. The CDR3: CSVDGPAEDTQYF. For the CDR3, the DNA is TGCAGCGTTGATGGCCCCGCGGAAGATACGCAGTATTTT.

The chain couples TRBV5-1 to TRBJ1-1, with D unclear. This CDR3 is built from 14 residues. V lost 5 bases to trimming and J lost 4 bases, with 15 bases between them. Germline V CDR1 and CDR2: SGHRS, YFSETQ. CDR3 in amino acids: CASRLEVLSTEAFF. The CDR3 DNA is TGCGCCAGCAGACTTGAGGTGTTAAGCACTGAAGCTTTCTTT.

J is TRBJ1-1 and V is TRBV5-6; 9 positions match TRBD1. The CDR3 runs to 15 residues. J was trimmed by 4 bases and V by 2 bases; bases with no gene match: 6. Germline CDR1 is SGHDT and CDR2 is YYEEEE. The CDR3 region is CASSFRTGVSTEAFF. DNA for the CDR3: TGTGCCAGCAGCTTTCGGACAGGGGTGAGCACTGAAGCTTTCTTT.

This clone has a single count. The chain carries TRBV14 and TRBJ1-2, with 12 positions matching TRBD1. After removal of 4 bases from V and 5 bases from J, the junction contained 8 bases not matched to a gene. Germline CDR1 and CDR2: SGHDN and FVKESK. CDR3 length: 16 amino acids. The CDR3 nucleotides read TGTGCCAGCAGCCTTGGCCGGGACAGGGGGCTGTATGGCTACACCTTC. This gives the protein CASSLGRDRGLYGYTF.

The CDR3 region has the DNA TGTGCCAGCAGCTCAATCCCGGGGGGACAGGTTAACAATGAGCAGTTCTTC. Its protein product is CASSSIPGGQVNNEQFF. The gene calls are TRBV7-9 and TRBJ2-1, with D possibly being TRBD1 (8 bases). V shed 4 bases and J shed 5 bases, with 21 bases lying between them. The CDR3 runs to 17 residues. Germline V CDR1 and CDR2: SEHNR, FQNEAQ (reference sequence).

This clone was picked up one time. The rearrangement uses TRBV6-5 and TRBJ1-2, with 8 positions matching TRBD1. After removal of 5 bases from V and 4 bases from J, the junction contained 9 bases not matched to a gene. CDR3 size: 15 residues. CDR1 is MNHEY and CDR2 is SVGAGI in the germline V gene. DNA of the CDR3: TGTGCCAGCAGTACCGGACAGGGTGCGACCTATGGCTACACCTTC. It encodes CASSTGQGATYGYTF.

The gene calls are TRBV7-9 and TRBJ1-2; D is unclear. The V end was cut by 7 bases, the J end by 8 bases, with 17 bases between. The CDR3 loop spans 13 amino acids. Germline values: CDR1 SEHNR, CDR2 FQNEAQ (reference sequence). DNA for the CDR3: TGTGCCAGCACCCCAGACGGGGATGTGGGCTACACCTTC. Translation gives CASTPDGDVGYTF.

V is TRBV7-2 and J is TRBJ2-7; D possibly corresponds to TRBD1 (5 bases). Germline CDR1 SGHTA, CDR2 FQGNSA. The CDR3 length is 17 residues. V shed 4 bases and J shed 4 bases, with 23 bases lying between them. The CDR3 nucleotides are TGTGCCAGCAGCTCCCCTCCCCAGGGTCCCATTAGGTACGAGCAGTACTTC. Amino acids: CASSSPPQGPIRYEQYF.

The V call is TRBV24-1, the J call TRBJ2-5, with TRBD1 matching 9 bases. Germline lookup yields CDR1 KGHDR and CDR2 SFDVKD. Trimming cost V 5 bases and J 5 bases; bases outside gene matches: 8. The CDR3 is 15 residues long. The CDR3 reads CATSVTGGSVETQYF. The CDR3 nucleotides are TGTGCCACCAGTGTTACAGGGGGCAGCGTGGAGACCCAGTACTTC.

The CDR3 protein is CASSLGTGAYNEQFF. For the CDR3, the DNA is TGTGCCAGCAGTTTAGGCACAGGGGCCTACAATGAGCAGTTCTTC. J is TRBJ2-1 and V is TRBV27; the match to TRBD1 covers 7 bases. This CDR3 has 15 residues. Germline-derived CDR1 and CDR2 are MNHEY and SMNVEV (reference sequence). The trim removed 2 bases at V and 2 bases at J, leaving 3 bases unmatched.

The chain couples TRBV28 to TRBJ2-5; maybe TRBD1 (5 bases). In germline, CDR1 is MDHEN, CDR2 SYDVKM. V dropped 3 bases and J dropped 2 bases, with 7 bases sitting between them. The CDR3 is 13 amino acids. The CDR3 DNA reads TGTGCCAGCAGTTTGTCAGGGCAAGAGACCCAGTACTTC. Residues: CASSLSGQETQYF.

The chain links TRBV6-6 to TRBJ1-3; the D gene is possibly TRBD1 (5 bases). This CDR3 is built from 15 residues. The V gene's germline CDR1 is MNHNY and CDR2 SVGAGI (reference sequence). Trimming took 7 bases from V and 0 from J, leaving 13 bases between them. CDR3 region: CASILSGGSGNTIYF. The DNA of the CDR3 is TGTGCCAGCATCCTCTCGGGGGGCTCTGGAAACACCATATATTTT.

DNA of the CDR3: TGTGCCATCACCGGGGGGTGGGACACTGAAGCTTTCTTT. Translating gives CAITGGWDTEAFF. The chain has TRBV10-3 and TRBJ1-1, with D possibly TRBD1 on 5 matching bases. The CDR3 has 13 residues. Per the germline V gene, CDR1 is ENHRY and CDR2 is SYGVKD. V was pared by 7 bases and J by 3 bases, with 12 bases between.

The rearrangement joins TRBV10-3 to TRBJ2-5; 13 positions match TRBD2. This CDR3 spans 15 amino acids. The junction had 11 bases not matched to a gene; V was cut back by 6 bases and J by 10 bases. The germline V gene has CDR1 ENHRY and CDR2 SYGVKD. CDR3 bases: TGTGCCATCAGCGCCGAAACTAGCGGGGGGGGTATCCAGTACTTC. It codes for CAISAETSGGGIQYF.

The CDR3 protein is CASSWGRSSGGNEQFF. The DNA of the CDR3 is TGCGCCAGCAGCTGGGGGAGGTCTAGCGGGGGCAATGAGCAGTTCTTC. V is TRBV5-1 and J is TRBJ2-1, with 10 positions matching TRBD2. The trim removed 3 bases at V and 6 bases at J, leaving 9 bases unmatched. The CDR3 sequence is 16 residues long. Germline V CDR1 and CDR2: SGHRS, YFSETQ.

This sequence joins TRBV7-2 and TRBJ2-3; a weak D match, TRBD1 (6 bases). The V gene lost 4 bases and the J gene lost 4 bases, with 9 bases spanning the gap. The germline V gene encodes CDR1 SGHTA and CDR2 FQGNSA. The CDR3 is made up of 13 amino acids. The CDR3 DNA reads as TGTGCCAGCAGCTCCCCAGGGGCAGATACGCAGTATTTT. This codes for CASSSPGADTQYF.

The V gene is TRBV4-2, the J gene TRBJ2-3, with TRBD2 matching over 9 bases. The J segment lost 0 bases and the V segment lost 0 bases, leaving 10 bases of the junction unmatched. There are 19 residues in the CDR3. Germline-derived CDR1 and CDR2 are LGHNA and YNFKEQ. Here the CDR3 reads CASSQDWRAGGSSTDTQYF. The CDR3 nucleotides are TGTGCCAGCAGCCAAGATTGGCGAGCGGGGGGTTCTAGCACAGATACGCAGTATTTT.

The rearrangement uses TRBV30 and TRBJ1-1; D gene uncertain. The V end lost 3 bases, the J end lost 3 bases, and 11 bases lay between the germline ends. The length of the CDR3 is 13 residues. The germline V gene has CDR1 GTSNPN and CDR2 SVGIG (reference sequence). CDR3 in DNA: TGTGCCTGGAGGACCCTGAGGGACACTGAAGCTTTCTTT. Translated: CAWRTLRDTEAFF.

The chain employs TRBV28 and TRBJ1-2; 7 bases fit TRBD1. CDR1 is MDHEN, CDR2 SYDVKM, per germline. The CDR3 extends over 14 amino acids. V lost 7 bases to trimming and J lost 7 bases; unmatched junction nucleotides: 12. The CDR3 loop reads CASTPYRGGSGYTF. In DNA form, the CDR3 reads TGTGCCAGCACGCCCTACAGGGGAGGCTCTGGCTACACCTTC.

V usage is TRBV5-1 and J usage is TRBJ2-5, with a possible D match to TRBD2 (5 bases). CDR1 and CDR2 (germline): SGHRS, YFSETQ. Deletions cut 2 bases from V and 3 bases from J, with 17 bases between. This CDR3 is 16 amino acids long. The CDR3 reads CASSFGSATGKETQYF. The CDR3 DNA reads TGCGCCAGCAGCTTTGGAAGCGCCACGGGGAAAGAGACCCAGTACTTC. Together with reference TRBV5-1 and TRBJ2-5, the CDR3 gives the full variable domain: KAGVTQTPRYLIKTRGQQVTLSCSPISGHRSVSWYQQTPGQGLQFLFEYFSETQRNKGNFPGRFSGRQFSNSRSEMNVSTLELGDSALYLCASSFGSATGKETQYFGPGTRLLVL.

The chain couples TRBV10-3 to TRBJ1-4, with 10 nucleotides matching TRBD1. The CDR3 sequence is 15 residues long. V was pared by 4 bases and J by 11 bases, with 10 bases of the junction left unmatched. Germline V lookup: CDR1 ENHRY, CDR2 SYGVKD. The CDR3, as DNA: TGTGCCATCAGTGCCTCCGGGACAGGGGAAGATAAACTGTTTTTT. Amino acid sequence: CAISASGTGEDKLFF.

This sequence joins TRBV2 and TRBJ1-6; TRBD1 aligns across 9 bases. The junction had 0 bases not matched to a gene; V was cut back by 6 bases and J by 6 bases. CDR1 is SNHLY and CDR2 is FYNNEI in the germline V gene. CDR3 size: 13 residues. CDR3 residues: CASRDRGNSPLHF. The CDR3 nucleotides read TGTGCCAGCAGGGACAGGGGTAATTCACCCCTCCACTTT. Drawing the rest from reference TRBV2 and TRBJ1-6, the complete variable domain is EPEVTQTPSHQVTQMGQEVILRCVPISNHLYFYWYRQILGQKVEFLVSFYNNEISEKSEIFDDQFSVERPDGSNFTLKIRSTKLEDSAMYFCASRDRGNSPLHFGNGTRLTVT.